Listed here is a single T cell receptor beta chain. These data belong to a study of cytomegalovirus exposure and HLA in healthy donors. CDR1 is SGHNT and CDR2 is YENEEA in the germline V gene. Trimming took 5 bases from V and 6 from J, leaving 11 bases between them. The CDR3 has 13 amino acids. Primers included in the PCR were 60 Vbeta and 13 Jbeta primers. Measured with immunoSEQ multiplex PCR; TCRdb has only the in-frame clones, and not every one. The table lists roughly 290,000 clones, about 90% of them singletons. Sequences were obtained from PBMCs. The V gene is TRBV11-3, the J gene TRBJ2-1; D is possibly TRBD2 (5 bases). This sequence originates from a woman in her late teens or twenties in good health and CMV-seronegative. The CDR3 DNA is TGTGCCAGCAGCCTATGGGCGGGCAATGAGCAGTTCTTC. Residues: CASSLWAGNEQFF.